This paragraph covers one TCR beta chain sequence. CD8 cells regarded as naive lacked CD45RO, were positively chosen for CCR7, and omitted terminally differentiated effector memory CD45RA+ cells. The data stem from a study of shared clonotypes between healthy human individuals. Sequencing used immunoSEQ multiplex PCR; TCRdb keeps in-frame clones, though not all of them. The data hold 2 million or so clones, with over 85% observed a single time. CDR3 length: 11 amino acids. CDR1 MNHNY and CDR2 SVGAGI come from the germline V gene (reference sequence). V lost 2 bases, J lost 9 bases, and 5 bases lay in between.

The TCR comes from a man between 18 and 35 years old in good health. J is TRBJ1-3 and V is TRBV6-6; no reliable D call. The sequenced material came from naive CD8+ T cells sorted from blood. Here the CDR3 DNA reads TGTGCCAGCAGTTACGTCAGCACCATATATTTT. Amino acid sequence: CASSYVSTIYF.